This is a list of T cell receptor beta chains from one sample in a study of human T cells and chemical hapten exposure. TCRdb processed the RACE reads anew with MiXCR; each CDR3 protein has one entry. The sample records 97,000 or so distinct CDR3 sequences, about 28% being singletons. The starting material was whole blood, obtained in connection with sensitization to the hapten diphenylcyclopropenone (DPC). Receptors originate from a man aged 35-49 years with alopecia areata. Some clones in this sample may be carry-over from other donors' samples. CDR3s include the opening cysteine and the closing phenylalanine or tryptophan. D genes are given only for firm matches. Size is omitted from some rows. Given values are once, few, many or a class for expanded clones.

D: .; J: TRBJ2-2; V: TRBV12-3/TRBV12-4; size: .; DNA: TGTGCCAGCAGTCCCCGACGGGATAACACCGGGGAGCTGTTTTTT; CDR3: CASSPRRDNTGELFF
D: .; J: TRBJ1-6; V: TRBV27; size: few; DNA: TGTGCCAGCAGTTTATTTGGCTATTCACCCCTCCACTTT; CDR3: CASSLFGYSPLHF
D: TRBD2; J: TRBJ2-1; V: TRBV20-1; size: few; DNA: TGCAGTGCTACGGGACTAGCGGGAAGGGGCGTAGGGAATGAGCAGTTCTTC; CDR3: CSATGLAGRGVGNEQFF
D: .; J: TRBJ1-3; V: TRBV29-1; size: .; DNA: TGCAGCGTCGTGGGGACCGACCCTGGAAACACCATATATTTT; CDR3: CSVVGTDPGNTIYF
D: TRBD1; J: TRBJ2-7; V: TRBV7-2; size: .; DNA: TGTGCCAGCAGCCCACGGACAGGGAGATCCTCCTACGAGCAGTACTTC; CDR3: CASSPRTGRSSYEQYF
D: .; J: TRBJ2-7; V: TRBV29-1; size: few; DNA: TGCAGCGTTGGGACAGTCTACGAGCAGTACTTC; CDR3: CSVGTVYEQYF
D: .; J: TRBJ2-7; V: TRBV5-1; size: .; DNA: TGCGCCAGCAAACCCGGAGGGGGGGCGGATTACGAGCAGTACTTC; CDR3: CASKPGGGADYEQYF
D: .; J: TRBJ2-2; V: TRBV12-3/TRBV12-4; size: few; DNA: TGTGCCAGCAGCCCGGGGCTCGAGGAGCTGTTTTTT; CDR3: CASSPGLEELFF
D: .; J: TRBJ2-1; V: TRBV7-9; size: .; DNA: TGTGCCAGCAGCCCGCGGGACAGTATCAATGAGCAGTTCTTC; CDR3: CASSPRDSINEQFF
D: TRBD1; J: TRBJ2-2; V: TRBV12-3/TRBV12-4; size: many; DNA: TGTGCCAGCAGGAGACAGGGGGACACCGGGGAGCTGTTTTTT; CDR3: CASRRQGDTGELFF
D: TRBD2; J: TRBJ2-3; V: TRBV20-1; size: .; DNA: TGCAGTGCTAGGGGGCTAGCGGGCCGATCGGCAGATACGCAGTATTTT; CDR3: CSARGLAGRSADTQYF
D: TRBD1; J: TRBJ2-7; V: TRBV11-1; size: .; DNA: TGTGCCAGCAGCTCCCTGGGACAGGGGGTATTCTACGAGCAGTACTTC; CDR3: CASSSLGQGVFYEQYF
D: TRBD1; J: TRBJ1-1; V: TRBV7-2; size: few; DNA: TGTGCCAGCAGCGCGTCAACAGGGGGGCCCACTGAAGCTTTCTTT; CDR3: CASSASTGGPTEAFF
D: .; J: TRBJ1-5; V: TRBV6-6; size: .; DNA: TGTGCCAGCAGTTACTCCGCTCATTCTAGCAATCAGCCCCAGCATTTT; CDR3: CASSYSAHSSNQPQHF
D: TRBD1; J: TRBJ2-6; V: TRBV28; size: .; DNA: TGTGCCAGCAGTGTCCACAGGGGGTCGGGGGCCAACGTCCTGACTTTC; CDR3: CASSVHRGSGANVLTF
D: .; J: TRBJ2-7; V: TRBV14; size: many; DNA: TGTGCCAGCAGCCAAGGCACCTACGAGCAGTACTTC; CDR3: CASSQGTYEQYF
D: .; J: TRBJ2-2; V: TRBV19; size: .; DNA: TGTGCCAGTGGCCTTGAACCAGGGGTCCATTTTTTGGGGGAGCTGTTTTTT; CDR3: CASGLEPGVHFLGELFF
D: TRBD2; J: TRBJ2-3; V: TRBV11-2; size: .; DNA: TGTGCCAGCAGCTTACAGACTAGCGGGTTAAGCACAGATACGCAGTATTTT; CDR3: CASSLQTSGLSTDTQYF
D: .; J: TRBJ2-3; V: TRBV11-1; size: .; DNA: TGTGCCAGCAGCTTTGAGCCGGGAGGCACAGATACGCAGTATTTT; CDR3: CASSFEPGGTDTQYF
D: .; J: TRBJ1-4; V: TRBV28; size: few; DNA: TGTGCCAGCAGTTTAGGGGCCCCGTTGGAACTGTTTTTT; CDR3: CASSLGAPLELFF
D: TRBD1; J: TRBJ1-1; V: TRBV12-3/TRBV12-4; size: .; DNA: TGTGCCAGCAGTTTAGGGGACAGGGGGTACACTGAAGCTTTCTTT; CDR3: CASSLGDRGYTEAFF
D: .; J: TRBJ1-5; V: TRBV28; size: .; DNA: TGTGCCAGCAGTTTATACAGGAGGGGCCGCAATCAGCCCCAGCATTTT; CDR3: CASSLYRRGRNQPQHF
D: .; J: TRBJ2-5; V: TRBV9; size: few; DNA: TGTGCCAGCAGCGTAGGGGGCGGGGCAGAGACCCAGTACTTC; CDR3: CASSVGGGAETQYF
D: .; J: TRBJ1-1; V: TRBV28; size: once; DNA: TGTGCCAGCAGTTTAAATTTGTATCGGAACACTGAAGCTTTCTTT; CDR3: CASSLNLYRNTEAFF
D: .; J: TRBJ2-1; V: TRBV7-8; size: few; DNA: TGTGCCAGCTCCGAAAACCTCTACAATGAGCAGTTCTTC; CDR3: CASSENLYNEQFF
D: .; J: TRBJ2-1; V: TRBV18; size: .; DNA: TGTGCCAGCTCACCACCGGCGCAGAATGAGCAGTTCTTC; CDR3: CASSPPAQNEQFF
D: .; J: TRBJ2-3; V: TRBV18; size: .; DNA: TGTGCCAGCTCACCACCGCAAGCGTTCACTAGCACAGATACGCAGTATTTT; CDR3: CASSPPQAFTSTDTQYF
D: TRBD2; J: TRBJ2-1; V: TRBV4-2; size: .; DNA: TGTGCCAGCAGCCGCTCGGGACTAGCGGACAATGAGCAGTTCTTC; CDR3: CASSRSGLADNEQFF
D: .; J: TRBJ2-7; V: TRBV25-1; size: few; DNA: TGTGCCAGCAGAACCGGGACTGGCGCCTACGAGCAGTACTTC; CDR3: CASRTGTGAYEQYF
D: .; J: TRBJ2-7; V: TRBV10-3; size: .; DNA: TGTGCCATCAGTGAGCTTAGTAGTCTCGAGCAGTACTTC; CDR3: CAISELSSLEQYF
D: .; J: TRBJ1-3; V: TRBV19; size: few; DNA: TGTGCCAGTAGCCCCGACTCTGGAAACACCATATATTTT; CDR3: CASSPDSGNTIYF
D: TRBD1; J: TRBJ2-7; V: TRBV7-9; size: .; DNA: TGTGCCAGCAGCCCGAGGGACAGGGGCTACGAGCAGTACTTC; CDR3: CASSPRDRGYEQYF
D: .; J: TRBJ1-6; V: TRBV4-3; size: few; DNA: TGCGCCAGCAGCCAATTCCAGGGAGAAAATTCACCCCTCCACTTT; CDR3: CASSQFQGENSPLHF
D: .; J: TRBJ2-1; V: TRBV6-5; size: .; DNA: TGTGCCAGCGCCGGGTTTAGGCGCGCCAATGAGCAGTTCTTC; CDR3: CASAGFRRANEQFF
D: TRBD2; J: TRBJ2-3; V: TRBV12-3/TRBV12-4; size: .; DNA: TGTGCCAGCAGGTCTAGACTAGCGGGAGGGCCCGATACGCAGTATTTT; CDR3: CASRSRLAGGPDTQYF
D: .; J: TRBJ1-4; V: TRBV15; size: .; DNA: TGTGCCACCAGCCTGGGAGGTTCAACTAATGAAAAACTGTTTTTT; CDR3: CATSLGGSTNEKLFF
D: .; J: TRBJ1-1; V: TRBV7-2; size: .; DNA: TGTGCCAGCAGCCGACAAACGCGCACTGAAGCTTTCTTT; CDR3: CASSRQTRTEAFF
D: TRBD2; J: TRBJ2-1; V: TRBV7-8; size: .; DNA: TGTGCCAGCAGCTTAGTAGCGGGACCTAGCGGGTCAAGTGAGCAGTTCTTC; CDR3: CASSLVAGPSGSSEQFF
D: .; J: TRBJ1-1; V: TRBV6-5; size: .; DNA: TGTGCCAGCAGTTACTCAAGGACCACTTTAAGGGCTTTCTTT; CDR3: CASSYSRTTLRAFF
D: .; J: TRBJ2-4; V: TRBV7-9; size: few; DNA: TGTGCCAGCAGCTCCAGGGGGGGGGTGGACATTCAGTACTTC; CDR3: CASSSRGGVDIQYF
D: .; J: TRBJ1-3; V: TRBV12-3/TRBV12-4; size: few; DNA: TGTGCCAGCAGCCCCGGGGGCTCTGGAAACACCATATATTTT; CDR3: CASSPGGSGNTIYF
D: .; J: TRBJ1-1; V: TRBV6-5; size: .; DNA: TGTGCCAGCAGTGGACGGAGACAGCTCATGAACACTGAAGCTTTCTTT; CDR3: CASSGRRQLMNTEAFF
D: .; J: TRBJ2-5; V: TRBV6-6; size: .; DNA: TGTGCCAGCAGTTACTTGGGAACCCAGTACTTC; CDR3: CASSYLGTQYF
D: .; J: TRBJ2-2; V: TRBV28; size: few; DNA: TGTGCCAGCAGTCCTCTGCCCACCGGGGAGCTGTTTTTT; CDR3: CASSPLPTGELFF
D: .; J: TRBJ2-3; V: TRBV20-1; size: .; DNA: TGCAGTGCTAGAGATTTGCGGGTTGGAGATACGCAGTATTTT; CDR3: CSARDLRVGDTQYF
D: .; J: TRBJ2-3; V: TRBV11-3; size: .; DNA: TGTGCCAGCAGCTCCGATGGGATGGGGTATACGCAGTATTTT; CDR3: CASSSDGMGYTQYF
D: .; J: TRBJ2-5; V: TRBV20-1; size: .; DNA: TGCAGTGCTAGCTGGCGGGACCAAGAGACCCAGTACTTC; CDR3: CSASWRDQETQYF
D: TRBD1; J: TRBJ2-7; V: TRBV12-3/TRBV12-4; size: few; DNA: TGTGCCAGCAGTACCCGACAGGGTCACCCTCGGGACGAGCAGTACTTC; CDR3: CASSTRQGHPRDEQYF
D: .; J: TRBJ2-6; V: TRBV4-3; size: .; DNA: TGCGCCAGCAGCCAAGATGAGAGCTCTGGGGCCAACGTCCTGACTTTC; CDR3: CASSQDESSGANVLTF
D: .; J: TRBJ1-4; V: TRBV28; size: .; DNA: TGTGCCAGCAGTTTCGAGGGGCTAAGAAATGAAAAACTGTTTTTT; CDR3: CASSFEGLRNEKLFF
D: TRBD2; J: TRBJ2-7; V: TRBV7-4; size: few; DNA: TGTGCCAGCAGTCTAGCGGGGGACTCGGGACTAGCGGGAGGGCCGGATCCATACGAGCAGTACTTC; CDR3: CASSLAGDSGLAGGPDPYEQYF
D: TRBD2; J: TRBJ2-1; V: TRBV20-1; size: .; DNA: TGCAGTGCTAGAGAGTCGGTTTGGCGGGAGGATCTGGATGAGCAGTTCTTC; CDR3: CSARESVWREDLDEQFF
D: .; J: TRBJ2-6; V: TRBV28; size: few; DNA: TGTGCCAGCAGTCCCACAGGGTCCTCCTACTCTGGGGCCAACGTCCTGACTTTC; CDR3: CASSPTGSSYSGANVLTF
D: .; J: TRBJ2-4; V: TRBV12-3/TRBV12-4; size: .; DNA: TGTGCCAGCAGTCCACAACAGGGACCACTAGCCAAAAACATTCAGTACTTC; CDR3: CASSPQQGPLAKNIQYF
D: .; J: TRBJ1-1; V: TRBV6-6; size: few; DNA: TGTGCCAGCTACATTGGTGAGGGTGCTGAAGCTTTCTTT; CDR3: CASYIGEGAEAFF
D: TRBD2; J: TRBJ2-7; V: TRBV9; size: few; DNA: TGTGCCAGCAGCGCGCTAGCGGGAGGAAGCGAGCAGTACTTC; CDR3: CASSALAGGSEQYF
D: TRBD2; J: TRBJ2-1; V: TRBV6-6; size: .; DNA: TGTGCCAGCAGGGCCGGGGGGGTTGAGCAGTTCTTC; CDR3: CASRAGGVEQFF